The 5 T cell receptor beta chains in this list originate from one sample, sequenced in a study of cytomegalovirus exposure and HLA in healthy donors. Primers for the PCR totalled 60 Vbeta and 13 Jbeta. Data came from immunoSEQ multiplex PCR; TCRdb stores just in-frame clones and leaves some out. This sample has about 170,000 clones; roughly two thirds occur once, and the top ten carry about 5%. Sample: PBMCs. The receptors here all came from a woman younger than 35 in good health and CMV-seropositive.

The CDR3: CASSPTGYTEAFF. CDR3 DNA sequence: TGTGCCAGCAGCCCGACAGGGTACACTGAAGCTTTCTTT. The chain has TRBV7-3 and TRBJ1-1; 7 bases agree with TRBD1. With 5 bases clipped from V and 3 bases from J, the junction kept 3 bases outside the gene matches. Germline CDR1 SGHTA, CDR2 FQGTGA. This CDR3 is built from 13 residues.

The chain recombines TRBV5-6 with TRBJ2-2, with D hard to call. The V gene lost 4 bases and the J gene lost 8 bases, with 6 bases spanning the gap. Germline-derived CDR1 and CDR2 are SGHDT and YYEEEE. The CDR3 spans 11 residues. This CDR3 reads CASSAMGELFF. In nucleotides, the CDR3 is TGTGCCAGCAGCGCGATGGGGGAGCTGTTTTTT.

The chain uses TRBV5-6 and TRBJ1-6; a possible D gene is TRBD1 (6 bases). Looked up from germline, CDR1 is SGHDT and CDR2 is YYEEEE. The V gene lost 4 bases and the J gene lost 10 bases, with 18 bases spanning the gap. This CDR3 spans 15 amino acids. The CDR3 here is CASSPGQRNWSPLHF. The CDR3 nucleotides are TGTGCCAGCAGCCCCGGACAGAGGAATTGGTCACCCCTCCACTTT. Full variable domain (rest looked up from reference TRBV5-6 and TRBJ1-6): DAGVTQSPTHLIKTRGQQVTLRCSPKSGHDTVSWYQQALGQGPQFIFQYYEEEERQRGNFPDRFSGHQFPNYSSELNVNALLLGDSALYLCASSPGQRNWSPLHFGNGTRLTVT.

J is TRBJ2-3 and V is TRBV2; TRBD1 matches at 8 bases. J lost 10 bases, V lost 6 bases, and 12 bases had no gene match. The CDR3 covers 14 residues. CDR1 and CDR2 (germline): SNHLY, FYNNEI. The CDR3 DNA reads as TGTGCCAGCAGCAATCGACAGACAGGGGCTGCGCAGTATTTT. As protein: CASSNRQTGAAQYF.

The chain is built from TRBV20-1 and TRBJ1-4; D remains unclear. From germline, CDR1 is DFQATT and CDR2 SNEGSKA (reference sequence). The CDR3 has 11 amino acids. Here the CDR3 DNA reads TGCAGCGCCCCGGCGGGTGAAAAACTGTTTTTT. It yields the protein CSAPAGEKLFF.